The 14 T cell receptor beta chains below come from one sample, sequenced in a study of cytomegalovirus exposure and HLA in healthy donors. Primers: 60 Vbeta forward and 13 Jbeta reverse. Profiled with immunoSEQ multiplex PCR; TCRdb holds only in-frame clones, not every one. The sample holds some 110,000 clones; about two thirds are singletons and the top ten take about 0.84%. What was sequenced was PBMCs. Receptors originate from a boy aged 10-17 years in good health and CMV-seronegative.

The chain recombines TRBV30 with TRBJ1-5, with a tentative D call TRBD1 (5 bases). The CDR3 spans 15 residues. Trimming took 0 bases from V and 3 from J, leaving 12 bases between them. Looked up from germline, CDR1 is GTSNPN and CDR2 is SVGIG (reference sequence). CDR3 region: CAWSVPTEVNQPQHF. CDR3 coding DNA: TGTGCCTGGAGTGTACCGACAGAAGTCAATCAGCCCCAGCATTTT.

V is TRBV4-1 and J is TRBJ1-1, with TRBD1 identical over 10 bases. Germline assignment: CDR1 MGHRA and CDR2 YSYEKL. The V segment lost 3 bases and the J segment 4 bases; nucleotides outside the gene matches: 14. CDR3 length equals 18 residues. The CDR3 loop is CASSHIRDRGPLGTEAFF. For the CDR3, the DNA is TGCGCCAGCAGCCATATCCGGGACAGGGGCCCCCTTGGCACTGAAGCTTTCTTT.

This clone occurred once. The V and J genes are TRBV30 and TRBJ1-5; D call uncertain. Trimming stripped 1 base from V and 2 bases from J, with 18 bases between. CDR3 length: 17 residues. The germline CDR1 and CDR2 sequences are GTSNPN and SVGIG (reference sequence). The CDR3 region is CAWSGPRGRVGNQPQHF. The CDR3 DNA reads TGTGCCTGGAGTGGTCCACGTGGTCGGGTTGGCAATCAGCCCCAGCATTTT.

This clone is a singleton in its sample. The V and J genes are TRBV29-1 and TRBJ2-1, with D perhaps matching TRBD2 (6 bases). Trimming took 4 bases from V and 6 from J, leaving 19 bases between them. This CDR3 is 15 amino acids long. The germline V gene has CDR1 SQVTM and CDR2 ANQGSEA. This CDR3 reads CSVGGTLRGSNEQFF. CDR3 DNA: TGCAGCGTTGGAGGAACTTTGCGGGGTTCCAATGAGCAGTTCTTC.

The rearrangement links TRBV25-1 to TRBJ2-5, with D possibly matching TRBD2 (6 bases). The last part of the DNA fits TRBJ2-7 better; the J call may be wrong. CDR1 is MGHDK and CDR2 is SYGVNS in the germline V gene. This CDR3 has 16 residues. The CDR3 spells CAPHSLPAGMSYEQYF. The CDR3, as DNA: TGTGCCCCTCATTCCCTTCCTGCGGGGATGTCCTACGAGCAGTACTTC.

The rearrangement links TRBV19 to TRBJ1-1; maybe TRBD1 (5 bases). Trimming pared 4 bases from V and 0 bases from J, leaving 12 bases between. The CDR3 has 15 amino acids. Germline-derived CDR1 and CDR2 are LNHDA and SQIVND (reference sequence). CDR3 nucleotide sequence: TGTGCCAGTAGTAGGGGGGGAAACATGAACACTGAAGCTTTCTTT. Protein sequence: CASSRGGNMNTEAFF.

The chain is built from TRBV10-2 and TRBJ1-2; no clear D. Germline CDR1 and CDR2: WSHSY and SAAADI. Between the trimmed V and J ends, which lost 3 bases and 5 bases, there was a span of 4 bases. CDR3 length: 11 amino acids. The CDR3 nucleotides read TGCGCCAGCAGTGACACATATGGCTACACCTTC. Residues: CASSDTYGYTF.

This clone has a single count. This chain joins TRBV2 and TRBJ1-2, with D unresolved. V lost 5 bases to trimming and J lost 8 bases, with 9 bases between them. Germline V gives CDR1 SNHLY, CDR2 FYNNEI. This CDR3 region has 11 residues. The CDR3 DNA sequence: TGTGCCAGCAGTCCGAGTAGAGGCTACACCTTC. Its translation is CASSPSRGYTF. The full variable domain, with the rest looked up from reference TRBV2 and TRBJ1-2, is EPEVTQTPSHQVTQMGQEVILRCVPISNHLYFYWYRQILGQKVEFLVSFYNNEISEKSEIFDDQFSVERPDGSNFTLKIRSTKLEDSAMYFCASSPSRGYTFGSGTRLTVV.

The CDR3 is CAASGDPNQPQHF. In DNA, the CDR3 is TGTGCCGCTTCAGGGGACCCCAATCAGCCCCAGCATTTT. The rearrangement uses TRBV28 and TRBJ1-5; TRBD1 might be the D (6 bases). Germline CDR1 is MDHEN and CDR2 is SYDVKM. The CDR3 extends over 13 amino acids. Trimming pared 11 bases from V and 3 bases from J, leaving 14 bases between.

The J gene is TRBJ2-1, the V gene TRBV28, with a weak D call TRBD2 (6 bases). The V end was cut by 5 bases, the J end by 4 bases, with 12 bases between. From germline, CDR1 is MDHEN and CDR2 SYDVKM. There are 14 residues in the CDR3. The CDR3 region is CASSRDSIYNEQFF. The DNA of the CDR3 is TGTGCCAGCAGTCGGGACTCTATTTACAATGAGCAGTTCTTC.

CDR3 bases: TGTGCCAGCAGTTTGACGGACAGCTCCTACGAGCAGTACTTC. This sequence encodes CASSLTDSSYEQYF. V usage is TRBV27 and J usage is TRBJ2-7; possibly TRBD1 for D (6 bases). V was trimmed by 3 bases and J by 0 bases, leaving 9 bases between them. This CDR3 is built from 14 residues. Looked up from germline, CDR1 is MNHEY and CDR2 is SMNVEV (reference sequence).

The rearrangement joins TRBV4-3 to TRBJ2-2; perhaps TRBD2 as D (6 bases). CDR3 length: 15 residues. Germline CDR1 LGHNA, CDR2 YSLEER. Between the trimmed V and J ends, which lost 4 bases and 4 bases, there was a span of 13 bases. The CDR3 DNA is TGCGCCAGCAGCCTGGTGGGGAGGCTCACCGGGGAGCTGTTTTTT. Encoded protein: CASSLVGRLTGELFF.

As DNA, the CDR3 is TGTGCCATCAGTTCTTCAAGCGGGACCCCCTACGAGCAGTACTTC. This translates into CAISSSSGTPYEQYF. This chain uses TRBV10-3 with TRBJ2-7, with 7 bases that match TRBD2. The CDR3 consists of 15 residues. Per germline, CDR1 ENHRY and CDR2 SYGVKD. V lost 5 bases and J lost 2; bases outside the gene matches: 9.

As DNA, the CDR3 is TGTGCCAGCAGGCGGACTAGCGACGAGACCCAGTACTTC. Protein sequence: CASRRTSDETQYF. The V gene is TRBV7-2, the J gene TRBJ2-5; 9 bases line up with TRBD2. The CDR3 runs 13 residues. The junction had 4 bases not matched to a gene; V was cut back by 6 bases and J by 5 bases. In germline, CDR1 is SGHTA, CDR2 FQGNSA.